Here is one T cell receptor (beta chain) with its context. The antigen remains undetermined. From germline, CDR1 is LNHDA and CDR2 SQIVND (reference sequence). The CDR3 runs 17 residues. V gave up 4 bases and J gave up 0 bases; unmatched junction bases: 11. The sample is drawn from a study of OX40 agonist ivuxolimab in advanced cancers. The wider study: Patients with hepatocellular carcinoma, melanoma, renal cell or head and neck cancer made up the dose-escalation patients. Mean age about 60 years, range about 23 to 80; just over 80% male. Allowance was made for prior anti-PD-1, anti-PD-L1 or anti-CTLA-4 therapy, and about 40% had some.

Method: immunoSEQ multiplex PCR; TCRdb's copy keeps in-frame clones and lacks some. The sample lists about 40,000 clones, approximately 92% occurring once. Study-level findings and limits: Specificity for antigen went undetermined in the expanded peripheral T cells.

The receptor comes from an adult with an advanced solid tumor such as melanoma, head and neck, liver or kidney cancer. The V gene is TRBV19, the J gene TRBJ1-1, with TRBD1 matching over 7 bases. The starting material was CD4+ or CD8+ T cells sorted from blood, obtained in a trial of the OX40 agonist ivuxolimab. The CDR3 region is CASSRLPGQTMNTEAFF. In DNA, the CDR3 is TGTGCCAGTAGTAGATTACCGGGACAGACAATGAACACTGAAGCTTTCTTT.